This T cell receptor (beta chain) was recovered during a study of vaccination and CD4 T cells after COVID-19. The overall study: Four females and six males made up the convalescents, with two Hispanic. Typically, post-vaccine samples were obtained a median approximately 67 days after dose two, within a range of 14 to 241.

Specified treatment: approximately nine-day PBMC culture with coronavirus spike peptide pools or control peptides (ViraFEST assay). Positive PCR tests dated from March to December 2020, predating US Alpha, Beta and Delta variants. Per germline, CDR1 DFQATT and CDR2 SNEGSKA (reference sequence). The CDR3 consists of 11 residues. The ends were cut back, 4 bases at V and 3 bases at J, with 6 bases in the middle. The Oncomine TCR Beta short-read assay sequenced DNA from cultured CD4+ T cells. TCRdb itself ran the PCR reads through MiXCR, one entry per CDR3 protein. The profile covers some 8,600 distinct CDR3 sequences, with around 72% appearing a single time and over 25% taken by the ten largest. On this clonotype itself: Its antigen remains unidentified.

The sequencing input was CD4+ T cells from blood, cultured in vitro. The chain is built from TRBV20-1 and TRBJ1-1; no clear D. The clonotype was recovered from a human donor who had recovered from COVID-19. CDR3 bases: TGCAGTGCTATCGACCACACTGAAGCTTTCTTT. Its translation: CSAIDHTEAFF.